The rows below give T cell receptor beta chains drawn from one sample of a study of blood T cells in healthy people across ages. TCRdb itself ran the 5' RACE reads through MiXCR, one entry per CDR3 protein. Among more than 450,000 distinct CDR3 sequences, around 27% were seen once, and the ten largest hold about 3.3%. This same sample was also taken into another study, of T cells of mothers and their children.

Sequencing used blood. These receptors originate from a boy aged 2 to 10 in good health. CDR3s include the opening cysteine and the closing phenylalanine or tryptophan. A D gene is named only where the DNA matches it firmly. Size tells how often a clone was seen (once, few, many) or the class of an expanded clone, and some rows leave it out.

clone size,J gene,D gene,V gene,CDR3 DNA,CDR3 protein
NA,TRBJ2-5,NA,TRBV20-1,TGCAGTGCTAGAGTTGGGGCGCAAGAGACCCAGTACTTC,CSARVGAQETQYF
few,TRBJ2-1,NA,TRBV6-5,TGTGCCAGCAGTTATCCGGGGCTGAGGAATGAGCAGTTCTTC,CASSYPGLRNEQFF
few,TRBJ2-1,NA,TRBV12-3/TRBV12-4,TGTGCCAGCAGTTCCCAGGGGTATGAGCAGTTCTTC,CASSSQGYEQFF
NA,TRBJ2-5,NA,TRBV5-1,TGCGCCAGCAGCTTGGATGGCAGTTCCGAGACCCAGTACTTC,CASSLDGSSETQYF
many,TRBJ2-4,NA,TRBV20-1,TGCAGTGCTCCCGAGTCAGGGGCCAAAAACATTCAGTACTTC,CSAPESGAKNIQYF
NA,TRBJ2-6,TRBD1,TRBV6-2/TRBV6-3,TGTGCCAGCAGTTCCTTCGTACAGGGGGCTGGCTCTGGGGCCAACGTCCTGACTTTC,CASSSFVQGAGSGANVLTF
few,TRBJ1-1,NA,TRBV4-1,TGCGCCAGCAGCCAAACATACAGGGACACTGAAGCTTTCTTT,CASSQTYRDTEAFF
NA,TRBJ2-7,NA,TRBV20-1,TGCAGTGCTACCAGGTTTATGGAGGGGGGAGCCGAGCAGTACTTC,CSATRFMEGGAEQYF
few,TRBJ2-3,TRBD2,TRBV5-1,TGCGCCAGCAGCGGGGGGACTAGAACGCAGTATTTT,CASSGGTRTQYF
few,TRBJ1-2,TRBD1,TRBV5-1,TGCGCCAGCAGTGCGGAGGGGGCGTTCAACTATGGCTACACCTTC,CASSAEGAFNYGYTF
few,TRBJ2-5,NA,TRBV12-3/TRBV12-4,TGTGCCAGCAGTTTGATGGGGGTAGGGCAAGAGACCCAGTACTTC,CASSLMGVGQETQYF
few,TRBJ2-1,NA,TRBV12-5,TGTGCTAGTGGCAGGACTATAAATGAGCAGTTCTTC,CASGRTINEQFF
few,TRBJ1-4,NA,TRBV7-8,TGTGCCAGCAGCCGGGGGGCGCTTGGTGAAAAACTGTTTTTT,CASSRGALGEKLFF
NA,TRBJ2-1,TRBD2,TRBV12-3/TRBV12-4,TGTGTCAGCAGTTTAGCTAGCGGGGGGGCTCAGCAGTTCTTC,CVSSLASGGAQQFF
few,TRBJ2-1,NA,TRBV27,TGTGCCAGCAGTTTATCGTGGGGCAGAAGCTACAATGAGCAGTTCTTC,CASSLSWGRSYNEQFF
few,TRBJ1-1,NA,TRBV7-2,TGTGCCAGCAGTAAGGAACAGGGTTTAGCAACTGAAGCTTTCTTT,CASSKEQGLATEAFF
NA,TRBJ2-1,TRBD2,TRBV6-6,TGTGCCAGCAGTGCACTAGCGGGACTCAATGAGCAGTTCTTC,CASSALAGLNEQFF